This TCR beta chain was sequenced during a study of shared clonotypes between healthy human individuals. Cells designated naive CD8 were CD45RO-negative and were positively selected for CCR7, with terminally differentiated effector memory CD45RA+ cells excluded. Only in-frame clones appear in the TCRdb table, and some are missing; sequencing was by immunoSEQ multiplex PCR. The sample yields about 2.1 million clones, roughly 95% seen once. Trimming left V 2 bases short and J 2 bases short, with 7 bases between. CDR3 length: 14 residues. The germline V gene encodes CDR1 MNHEY and CDR2 SMNVEV (reference sequence). Study-level results: Naive subsets tended to show greater estimated richness than memory subsets.

Comment on this clone: Its target is not known. This sample includes further DNA sequences coding for the same CDR3.

This TCR was sampled from a young man in good health. Some clones in this sample may be carry-over from other donors' samples. Sequenced: naive CD8+ T cells from PBMCs. The V gene is TRBV27, the J gene TRBJ2-1; no reliable D call. CDR3 loop: CASSLRAAYNEQFF. CDR3 DNA: TGTGCCAGCAGTTTACGGGCAGCCTACAATGAGCAGTTCTTC.